This T cell receptor (beta chain) was recovered during a study of blood T cell repertoires in COVID-19. In the study overall: Samples came from the United States, Italy and Spain, spanning acute and convalescent COVID-19. From T cells, B-cell-depleted T cells, or PBMCs came the material, which was cDNA or gDNA.

Authors' data handling: From reference gene primer amplification, estimates of nucleated cell counts were derived. The method was immunoSEQ multiplex PCR; TCRdb's version includes in-frame clones alone and lacks a portion of them. The V and J calls and clone size were taken over from that table, and D and trimming were inferred from the DNA. Found here are about 300,000 clones, roughly 90% of them singletons; the top ten hold roughly 6.7%. The junction had 2 bases not matched to a gene; V was cut back by 5 bases and J by 4 bases. Germline CDR1 MNHEY, CDR2 SVGEGT. CDR3 length: 12 residues. The sequence derives from a man younger than 35 who had recovered from COVID-19. Sequencing input: peripheral blood. The chain carries TRBV6-2 or TRBV6-3 and TRBJ2-7, with 7 bases lining up with TRBD1. In DNA form, the CDR3 reads TGTGCCAGCAGTGCGGACAGGTACGAGCAGTACTTC. It yields the protein CASSADRYEQYF.